The T cell receptor beta chain under discussion was sequenced for a study of CD8 T cells in Susac syndrome (dated by TCRdb to between 2018 and 2020). About the study as a whole: Repertoire sequencing was used to test whether CD8+ T cell activation and differentiation in Susac syndrome was antigen driven. Clonality of the CD8+ T cell repertoire was compared between around 13 healthy donors, approximately 14 Susac syndrome patients and fewer than 16 multiple sclerosis patients.

RNA was extracted using the RNeasy kit, and roughly 0.45 to 1 microgram was reverse transcribed with random hexamers. The immunoSEQ multiplex PCR assay, which covers 54 Vbeta and 13 Jbeta segments, was used to amplify TCR beta CDR3 regions. To correct PCR amplification bias, a synthetic template baseline was used for both primer optimization and computational correction. Per the authors' processing: Only productive sequences were kept, with reads annotated to V, D and J genes according to IMGT and analyzed in immunoSEQ Analyzer. Clonality was calculated as one minus the Shannon entropy normalized by log2 of the number of productive unique sequences. For each patient and control, public and private clones were evaluated within the 100 most prevalent clones. Clones were defined as Susac-specific if absent from the healthy and MS cohorts, from 900 to 1,300 published viral clones and from other ImmuneACCESS disease sequences. TCRdb passed the public sequencing reads through fastp at Q25 and MiXCR, retaining productive beta sequences. For every CDR3 protein sequence, its rows merge into one entry that carries the most common genes and DNA. The V and J calls and clone size are TCRdb's, not the authors'. The sample table contains about 180,000 distinct CDR3 sequences; only one count was recorded for approximately 95% of them. The ten largest clonotypes hold less than 0.2% of the sample.

Peripheral blood CD8+ and CD4+ T cells from healthy donors, Susac syndrome patients and multiple sclerosis patients were profiled using high-throughput TCR beta sequencing. Multiple sclerosis controls were treatment-naive patients with stable or active relapsing-remitting disease fulfilling revised McDonald criteria. CD8+ TEMRA cells were enriched by FACS, while bulk CD8+ and CD4+ T cells were purified by magnetic negative isolation. Blood was drawn into EDTA tubes, processed within 24 hours, and PBMCs were isolated by density gradient centrifugation. PBMCs destined for TCR sequencing were cryopreserved in liquid nitrogen and later thawed in a 37 °C water bath. The sorted or isolated CD4+, CD8+ and CD8+ TEMRA cells had a purity of 90% or higher. The germline V gene gives CDR1 as SGHVS and CDR2 as FQNEAQ. The CDR3, from cysteine to phenylalanine, totals 15 residues. The read is trimmed to its CDR3 DNA, 45 bases read in frame from base 1. Trimming takes 5 bases from V and 0 bases from J, and the germline ends sit 14 bases apart.

In regard to this clonotype: This receptor's antigen is unknown. The sample holds no much larger clone one base away, and base qualities are not on file.

On the study overall, not on this receptor specifically: The number of individuals in the TCR sequencing and HLA analysis was recognized as being relatively small.

The chain joins TRBV7-8 to TRBJ2-7; the D segment is perhaps TRBD1 or TRBD2, each sharing 5 matched bases. The source is a human donor with multiple sclerosis. Sequenced: CD8+ T cells from PBMCs. The CDR3 protein sequence reads: CASSPWAGSSYEQYF. Here is the DNA: TGTGCCAGCAGCCCTTGGGCAGGGAGCTCCTACGAGCAGTACTTC.